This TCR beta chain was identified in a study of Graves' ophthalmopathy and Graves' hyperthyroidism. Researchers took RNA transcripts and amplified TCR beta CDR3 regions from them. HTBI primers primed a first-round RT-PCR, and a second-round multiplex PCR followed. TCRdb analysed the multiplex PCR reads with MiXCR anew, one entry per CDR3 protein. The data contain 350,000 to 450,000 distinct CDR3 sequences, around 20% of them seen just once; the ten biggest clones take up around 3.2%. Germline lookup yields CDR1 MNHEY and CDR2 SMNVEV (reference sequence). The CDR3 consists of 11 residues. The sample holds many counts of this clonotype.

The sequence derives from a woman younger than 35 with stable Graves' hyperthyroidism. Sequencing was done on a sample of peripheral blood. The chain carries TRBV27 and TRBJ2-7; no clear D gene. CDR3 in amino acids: CASRKGYEQYF. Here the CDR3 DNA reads TGTGCGTCCAGGAAGGGCTACGAGCAGTACTTC.